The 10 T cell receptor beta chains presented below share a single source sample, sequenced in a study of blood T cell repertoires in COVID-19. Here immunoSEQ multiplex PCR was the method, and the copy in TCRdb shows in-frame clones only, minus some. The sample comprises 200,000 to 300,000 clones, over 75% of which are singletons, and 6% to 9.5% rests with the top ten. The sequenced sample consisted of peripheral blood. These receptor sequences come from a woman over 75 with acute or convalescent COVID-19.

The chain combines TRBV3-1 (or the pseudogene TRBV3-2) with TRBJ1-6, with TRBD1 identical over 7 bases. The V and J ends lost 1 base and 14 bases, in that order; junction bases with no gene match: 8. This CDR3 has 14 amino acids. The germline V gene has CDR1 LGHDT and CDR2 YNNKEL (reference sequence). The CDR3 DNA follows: TGTGCCAGCAGCCAAGTACCCCAGGGGGGCACCCTCCACTTT. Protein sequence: CASSQVPQGGTLHF.

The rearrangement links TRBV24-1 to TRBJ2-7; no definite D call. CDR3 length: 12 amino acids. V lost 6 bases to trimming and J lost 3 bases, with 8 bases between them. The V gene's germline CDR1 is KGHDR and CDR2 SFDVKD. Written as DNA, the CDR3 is TGTGCCACCAGTACGGGTAGCTACGAGCAGTACTTC. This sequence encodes CATSTGSYEQYF.

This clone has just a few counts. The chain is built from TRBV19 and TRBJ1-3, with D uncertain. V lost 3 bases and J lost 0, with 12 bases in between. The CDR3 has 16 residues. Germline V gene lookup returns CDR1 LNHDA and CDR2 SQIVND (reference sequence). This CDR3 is CASSIGGSSSGNTIYF. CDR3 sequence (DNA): TGTGCCAGTAGTATCGGCGGGAGTAGCTCTGGAAACACCATATATTTT.

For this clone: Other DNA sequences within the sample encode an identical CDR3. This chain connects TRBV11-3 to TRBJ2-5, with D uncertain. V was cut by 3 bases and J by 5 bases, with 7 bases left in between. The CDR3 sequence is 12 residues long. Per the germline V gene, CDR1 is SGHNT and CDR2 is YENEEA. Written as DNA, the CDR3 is TGTGCCAGCAGCTTTGGCAGGGAGACCCAGTACTTC. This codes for CASSFGRETQYF.

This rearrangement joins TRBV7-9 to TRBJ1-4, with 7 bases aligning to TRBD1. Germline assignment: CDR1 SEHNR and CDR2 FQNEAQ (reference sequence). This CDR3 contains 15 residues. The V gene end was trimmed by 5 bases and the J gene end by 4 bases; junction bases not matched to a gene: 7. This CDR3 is CASSLRDSLNEKLFF. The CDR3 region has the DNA TGTGCCAGCAGCCTCCGGGACAGTCTTAATGAAAAACTGTTTTTT. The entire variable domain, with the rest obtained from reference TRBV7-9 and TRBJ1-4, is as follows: DTGVSQNPRHKITKRGQNVTFRCDPISEHNRLYWYRQTLGQGPEFLTYFQNEAQLEKSRLLSDRFSAERPKGSFSTLEIQRTEQGDSAMYLCASSLRDSLNEKLFFGSGTQLSVL.

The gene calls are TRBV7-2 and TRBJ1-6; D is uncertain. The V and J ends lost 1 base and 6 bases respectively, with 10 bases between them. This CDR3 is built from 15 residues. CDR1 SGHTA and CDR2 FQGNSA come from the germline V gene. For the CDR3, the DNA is TGTGCCAGCAGCTTAGACCGAAGCTCTAATTCACCCCTCCACTTT. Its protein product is CASSLDRSSNSPLHF.

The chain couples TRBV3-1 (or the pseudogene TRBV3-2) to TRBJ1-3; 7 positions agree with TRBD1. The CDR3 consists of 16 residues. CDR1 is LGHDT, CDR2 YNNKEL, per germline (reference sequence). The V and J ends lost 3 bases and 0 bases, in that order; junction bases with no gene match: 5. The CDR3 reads CASSHRGDFSGNTIYF. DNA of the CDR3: TGTGCCAGCAGCCACAGGGGGGACTTCTCTGGAAACACCATATATTTT.

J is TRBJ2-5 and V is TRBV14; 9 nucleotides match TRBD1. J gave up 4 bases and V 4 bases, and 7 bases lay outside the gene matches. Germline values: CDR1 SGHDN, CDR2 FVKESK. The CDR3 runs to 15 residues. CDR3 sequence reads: CASSPGTGIGETQYF. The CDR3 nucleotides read TGTGCCAGCAGCCCCGGGACAGGGATTGGAGAGACCCAGTACTTC.

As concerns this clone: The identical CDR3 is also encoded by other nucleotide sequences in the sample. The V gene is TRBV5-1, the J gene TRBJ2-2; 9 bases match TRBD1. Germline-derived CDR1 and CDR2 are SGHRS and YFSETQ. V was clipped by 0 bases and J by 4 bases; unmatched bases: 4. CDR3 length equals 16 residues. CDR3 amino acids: CASSLGQGGSTGELFF. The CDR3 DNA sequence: TGCGCCAGCAGCTTGGGACAGGGGGGAAGCACCGGGGAGCTGTTTTTT.

Here the CDR3 reads CASRQGGTGNTIYF. CDR3 bases: TGTGCCAGTCGCCAGGGGGGAACTGGAAACACCATATATTTT. J is TRBJ1-3 and V is TRBV6-6; 7 nucleotides agree with TRBD1. The CDR3 runs 14 residues. CDR1 is MNHNY and CDR2 is SVGAGI in the germline V gene (reference sequence). J was trimmed by 2 bases and V by 9 bases; bases with no gene match: 7.